The 11 T cell receptor beta chains reported below all come from one sample, sequenced in a study of T cells expressing NK-cell markers. TCRdb re-analyzed the 5' RACE reads; it lists each CDR3 protein once, without DNA. This sample's clone table lists about 460,000 distinct CDR3 sequences. Sequencing was performed on blood T cells: a sorted CD56 or NKG2C T cell subset, CD4+ or CD8+ T cells, or bulk PBMC T cells (not recorded which). The source is a woman aged 45-65 years in good health.

The genes are TRBV11-1 and TRBJ2-1; TCRdb picks TRBD1, but there is no DNA to check that call. This CDR3 spans 17 amino acids. Germline assignment: CDR1 SGHAT and CDR2 FQDESV (reference sequence). CDR3 amino acids: CASSVWTGSIMGDEQFF.

This CDR3 reads CASSPDQGITEAFF. The chain recombines TRBV7-6 with TRBJ1-1; TCRdb calls TRBD1, which cannot be checked without DNA. The CDR3 sequence is 14 residues long. Germline-derived CDR1 and CDR2 are SGHVS and FNYEAQ.

The chain carries TRBV19 and TRBJ2-1; TCRdb designates TRBD1, a call that cannot be tested without DNA. Germline CDR1 and CDR2: LNHDA and SQIVND (reference sequence). This CDR3 is built from 15 residues. The CDR3 spells CASSLRGSGDNEQFF.

V is TRBV20-1 and J is TRBJ2-5; TCRdb returns TRBD2, unconfirmable since there is no DNA. This CDR3 spans 19 amino acids. Per the germline V gene, CDR1 is DFQATT and CDR2 is SNEGSKA (reference sequence). This CDR3 reads CSARDSRVGLAGVGETQYF.

The rearrangement links TRBV19 to TRBJ1-1; TCRdb's D call, TRBD1, is unchecked because there is no DNA. This CDR3 is built from 14 residues. In germline, CDR1 is LNHDA, CDR2 SQIVND (reference sequence). CDR3 sequence reads: CASSTNGANTEAFF. The full variable domain, its missing parts supplied by reference TRBV19 and TRBJ1-1, is DGGITQSPKYLFRKEGQNVTLSCEQNLNHDAMYWYRQDPGQGLRLIYYSQIVNDFQKGDIAEGYSVSREKKESFPLTVTSAQKNPTAFYLCASSTNGANTEAFFGQGTRLTVV.

The chain uses TRBV2 and TRBJ2-3. CDR3 size: 15 residues. CDR1 and CDR2 (germline): SNHLY, FYNNEI. This CDR3 reads CASSDAGVSTDTQYF.

This chain joins TRBV6-5 and TRBJ1-2; the D call from TCRdb, TRBD1, cannot be confirmed without DNA. The CDR3 length is 14 residues. CDR1 MNHEY and CDR2 SVGAGI come from the germline V gene. This CDR3 reads CASSSFGIPGGYTF.

The chain links TRBV6-5 to TRBJ1-1; the TCRdb D gene call, TRBD1, has no DNA to confirm it. This CDR3 has 16 residues. The germline V gene has CDR1 MNHEY and CDR2 SVGAGI. The CDR3 sequence: CATGQADLLMNTEAFF.

The rearrangement links TRBV20-1 to TRBJ2-5. The CDR3 totals 15 residues. Per the germline V gene, CDR1 is DFQATT and CDR2 is SNEGSKA (reference sequence). Here the CDR3 reads CSARDSQYPQETQYF.

The rearrangement uses TRBV5-1 and TRBJ2-3. The germline V gene has CDR1 SGHRS and CDR2 YFSETQ. CDR3 length: 15 amino acids. The CDR3 here is CASSVQATKTDTQYF.

The rearrangement joins TRBV28 to TRBJ2-5; with no DNA, the TCRdb D assignment of TRBD1 cannot be verified. The CDR3 runs 15 residues. Germline CDR1 MDHEN, CDR2 SYDVKM. CDR3 in amino acids: CASSFGTGVRKTQYF.